The 24 T cell receptor beta chains below all came from one sample that was sequenced in a study of regulatory T cells in long-lasting Graves disease. Construction of TCR beta libraries relied on iRepertoire HTBI primers and on Arm-PCR targeting CDR3 regions. TCRdb reprocessed the multiplex PCR reads with MiXCR, giving one entry per CDR3 protein. This repertoire shows about 540,000 distinct CDR3 sequences, less than 15% found once; its top ten account for roughly 9.7%. Described time point: newly diagnosed GD, antithyroid drugs for less than 3 months. Extracted RNA from PBMCs served as the source of the TCR library. The sample also formed part of further work on T cells in Graves' hyperthyroidism and ophthalmopathy.

The material sequenced was peripheral blood mononuclear cells (PBMCs), taken at new diagnosis, from a patient treated with antithyroid drugs. The receptors derive from a man in his thirties or forties with Graves disease.

The rearrangement joins TRBV19 to TRBJ1-2, with D possibly being TRBD1 (5 bases). The V and J ends lost 7 bases and 7 bases respectively, with 19 bases between them. From germline, CDR1 is LNHDA and CDR2 SQIVND (reference sequence). The CDR3 is made up of 14 amino acids. CDR3 region: CASTLTPRAGGYTF. The CDR3 DNA reads TGTGCCAGTACCTTAACCCCCAGGGCAGGTGGCTACACCTTC.

At least ten counts were recorded for this clonotype. The chain uses TRBV29-1 and TRBJ2-2; possible D gene TRBD1, 6 bases. The CDR3 is 14 residues long. Germline CDR1 and CDR2: SQVTM and ANQGSEA. With 4 bases removed from V and 3 bases from J, the gap between germline ends came to 12 bases. In DNA, the CDR3 is TGCAGCGTTGGGACAGTATGGCACACCGGGGAGCTGTTTTTT. Translation: CSVGTVWHTGELFF.

The sample holds many counts of this clonotype. The gene calls are TRBV9 and TRBJ2-1; D is perhaps TRBD2 (5 bases). The CDR3 is made up of 14 amino acids. Trimming left V 0 bases short and J 4 bases short, with 8 bases between. Per germline, CDR1 SGDLS and CDR2 YYNGEE. The CDR3 DNA is TGTGCCAGCAGCGTAGTGACGGGGTACAATGAGCAGTTCTTC. Translation gives CASSVVTGYNEQFF.

The gene calls are TRBV7-2 and TRBJ2-1; 10 nucleotides match TRBD2. J was trimmed by 3 bases and V by 5 bases; bases with no gene match: 4. Germline assignment: CDR1 SGHTA and CDR2 FQGNSA. The CDR3 is 15 amino acids. The CDR3 region has the DNA TGTGCCAGCAGCCCGCTAGCGGGAGACTACAATGAGCAGTTCTTC. Its translation is CASSPLAGDYNEQFF.

This clonotype has more than one count but fewer than ten. The J gene is TRBJ2-1, the V gene TRBV18; 7 nucleotides line up with TRBD2. Germline V gives CDR1 KGHSH, CDR2 LQKENI. The CDR3 loop spans 15 amino acids. The ends lost 5 bases at V and 8 bases at J; junction bases unmatched: 12. The CDR3 region is CASSNRAGAVYEQFF. The CDR3 bases are TGTGCCAGCTCAAATCGGGCGGGAGCGGTGTATGAGCAGTTCTTC. Variable domain in full (rest from reference TRBV18 and TRBJ2-1): NAGVMQNPRHLVRRRGQEARLRCSPMKGHSHVYWYRQLPEEGLKFMVYLQKENIIDESGMPKERFSAEFPKEGPSILRIQQVVRGDSAAYFCASSNRAGAVYEQFFGPGTRLTVL.

This clonotype has only a few counts. The rearrangement uses TRBV3-1 and TRBJ2-1, with D perhaps TRBD1 (6 bases). V lost 4 bases and J 10 bases, leaving 11 bases between the germline ends. The germline V gene has CDR1 LGHDT and CDR2 YNNKEL (reference sequence). The CDR3 runs 12 residues. CDR3 coding DNA: TGTGCCAGCAGCCTCACTAGGGGGGAGCAGTTCTTC. Translating gives CASSLTRGEQFF.

This clonotype was observed at least ten times. The DNA of the CDR3 is TGTGCCAGCAGCCAGACAGCTTACACTGAAGCTTTCTTT. Its translation: CASSQTAYTEAFF. This chain links TRBV11-2 with TRBJ1-1, with a tentative D call TRBD1 (5 bases). The CDR3 extends over 13 amino acids. Germline CDR1 SGHAT, CDR2 FQNNGV. V gave up 5 bases and J gave up 3 bases, with 10 bases separating them.

This chain uses TRBV24-1 with TRBJ2-2, with D possibly TRBD1 on 6 matching bases. Germline lookup yields CDR1 KGHDR and CDR2 SFDVKD. Trimming removed 5 bases at V and 1 base at J, with 16 bases between. This CDR3 has 17 amino acids. CDR3: CATSGGVFRGNTGELFF. CDR3 nucleotides: TGTGCCACCAGTGGTGGTGTATTCAGGGGGAACACCGGGGAGCTGTTTTTT.

This clonotype showed up many times. The chain carries TRBV7-9 and TRBJ1-1; 7 nucleotides match TRBD1. CDR1 SEHNR and CDR2 FQNEAQ come from the germline V gene (reference sequence). The CDR3 covers 13 residues. Losses at the gene ends were 3 bases for V and 9 bases for J; bases not matched to a gene: 7. CDR3 nucleotides: TGTGCCAGCAGCTTTGACAGGGCCCACAAAGCTTTCTTT. Translating gives CASSFDRAHKAFF.

This chain uses TRBV5-5 with TRBJ2-7; D may correspond to TRBD1 or TRBD2 (5 bases each). Trimming took off 4 bases at V and 3 bases at J, with 14 bases between the two ends. The germline V gene has CDR1 SGHKS and CDR2 YYEKEE (reference sequence). The CDR3 contains 14 residues. The CDR3, as DNA: TGTGCCAGCAGCCCATGGGACGGCCTCTACGAGCAGTACTTC. It is translated as CASSPWDGLYEQYF.

This clonotype occurred many times. The chain combines TRBV6-1 with TRBJ1-1; 8 nucleotides line up with TRBD1. V dropped 7 bases and J dropped 1; count of bases not matched to a gene: 8. There are 15 residues in the CDR3. Germline CDR1 reads MNHNS; CDR2 reads SASEGT. This CDR3 reads CASKAGQGPNTEAFF. The DNA for the CDR3 is TGTGCCAGCAAGGCAGGACAGGGACCGAACACTGAAGCTTTCTTT.

This clonotype was observed many times. The J gene is TRBJ2-3, the V gene TRBV5-1, with 10 bases identical to TRBD2. This CDR3 has 16 amino acids. V shed 0 bases, J shed 4 bases, and the junction held 5 bases outside the gene matches. CDR1 and CDR2 from the germline V gene are SGHRS and YFSETQ. The CDR3 DNA reads TGCGCCAGCAGCTTGGTCTCTAGCGGGAGTGCAGATACGCAGTATTTT. This gives the protein CASSLVSSGSADTQYF.

This clonotype has a count of ten or more. The rearrangement joins TRBV29-1 to TRBJ2-4; 7 nucleotides align to TRBD2. The length of the CDR3 is 14 residues. Trimming removed 6 bases from V and 0 bases from J; junction bases left unmatched: 5. Germline CDR1 reads SQVTM; CDR2 reads ANQGSEA. For the CDR3, the DNA is TGCAGCGTCTCCGGGAGGCTAGCCAAAAACATTCAGTACTTC. Translated: CSVSGRLAKNIQYF. The whole variable domain, filled in from reference TRBV29-1 and TRBJ2-4, reads SAVISQKPSRDICQRGTSLTIQCQVDSQVTMMFWYRQQPGQSLTLIATANQGSEATYESGFVIDKFPISRPNLTFSTLTVSNMSPEDSSIYLCSVSGRLAKNIQYFGAGTRLSVL.

This clonotype was picked up many times. This chain links TRBV2 with TRBJ2-4; D may be TRBD2 (6 bases). Germline-derived CDR1 and CDR2 are SNHLY and FYNNEI. The CDR3 is 14 amino acids. CDR3 loop: CATQAGGAKNIQYF. The CDR3, as DNA: TGTGCAACGCAGGCCGGAGGGGCCAAAAACATTCAGTACTTC.

The J gene is TRBJ2-7, the V gene TRBV19; D gene ambiguous. Trimming cost V 6 bases and J 0 bases, with 15 bases left between them. This CDR3 region has 15 residues. Germline V gene sequence: CDR1 LNHDA, CDR2 SQIVND (reference sequence). The CDR3 reads CASRIVYLSSYEQYF. The CDR3 DNA reads TGTGCCAGTAGGATTGTCTACCTTAGCTCCTACGAGCAGTACTTC.

This clonotype was seen repeatedly, ten times or more. The CDR3 here is CSAIYGNYNEQFF. The CDR3 DNA reads as TGCAGTGCTATCTACGGGAATTACAATGAGCAGTTCTTC. The chain combines TRBV20-1 with TRBJ2-1; a weak D match, TRBD2 (5 bases). The germline gives CDR1 DFQATT, CDR2 SNEGSKA (reference sequence). There are 13 residues in the CDR3. V was pared by 4 bases and J by 4 bases, with 11 bases between.

This chain connects TRBV30 to TRBJ2-1; 7 nucleotides line up with TRBD2. V lost 2 bases to trimming and J lost 4 bases; unmatched junction nucleotides: 2. Germline V gene data show CDR1 as GTSNPN and CDR2 as SVGIG (reference sequence). The CDR3 spans 13 residues. This CDR3 is CAWSTGGYNEQFF. The CDR3 DNA follows: TGTGCCTGGAGTACCGGGGGGTACAATGAGCAGTTCTTC.

This clonotype was observed many times. J is TRBJ2-3 and V is TRBV11-3; D is uncertain. In germline, CDR1 is SGHNT, CDR2 YENEEA. Trimming removed 4 bases from V and 2 bases from J, with 10 bases in between. The CDR3 consists of 14 residues. CDR3 nucleotides: TGTGCCAGCAGCTCCTCCCAGATCACAGATACGCAGTATTTT. Translated, it gives CASSSSQITDTQYF.

This clonotype appeared many times. The chain uses TRBV12-3 or TRBV12-4 and TRBJ2-7; D may be TRBD2 (5 bases). Deletions cut 4 bases from V and 2 bases from J, with 12 bases between. The CDR3 has 14 residues. The CDR3 protein is CASSSVARPYEQYF. CDR3 in DNA: TGTGCCAGCAGTTCGGTAGCGCGACCCTACGAGCAGTACTTC.

This clonotype was picked up a small number of times. A read error may be the cause here, since a much bigger clone is one base away. The CDR3 end shows no conserved phenylalanine or tryptophan, and so a read error is likely. This rearrangement joins TRBV20-1 to TRBJ1-1; TRBD1 is a possible D gene (5 bases). V gave up 1 base and J gave up 4 bases, with 16 bases separating them. Germline CDR1 reads DFQATT; CDR2 reads SNEGSKA (reference sequence). The CDR3 loop spans 15 amino acids. The chain's CDR3 is CSARARGGVGTEAFS. The CDR3 nucleotides read TGCAGTGCTAGAGCCCGGGGGGGGGTCGGCACTGAAGCTTTCTCT.

This clonotype was seen at least ten times. The V call is TRBV11-2, the J call TRBJ2-5; D may be TRBD1 (6 bases). Per germline, CDR1 SGHAT and CDR2 FQNNGV. The CDR3 spans 15 residues. Deletions cut 3 bases from V and 3 bases from J, with 14 bases between. The CDR3 is CASSLAGSGEETQYF. DNA for the CDR3: TGTGCCAGCAGCTTGGCAGGGTCAGGGGAAGAGACCCAGTACTTC.

About this clonotype: A much larger clone lies a single base off, so this may be a read error. The chain links TRBV30 to TRBJ2-1; D call uncertain. V lost 3 bases and J 13 bases, leaving 22 bases between the germline ends. Germline lookup yields CDR1 GTSNPN and CDR2 SVGIG (reference sequence). The CDR3 is 14 amino acids. CDR3 residues: CAWRAPGPEETQFF. The CDR3 DNA sequence: TGTGCCTGGAGAGCCCCCGGCCCCGAGGAGACCCAGTTCTTC. Full variable domain (missing parts from reference TRBV30 and TRBJ2-1): SQTIHQWPATLVQPVGSPLSLECTVEGTSNPNLYWYRQAAGRGLQLLFYSVGIGQISSEVPQNLSASRPQDRQFILSSKKLLLSDSGFYLCAWRAPGPEETQFFGPGTRLTVL.

In this sample, this clonotype turned up many times. This rearrangement joins TRBV27 to TRBJ2-3; perhaps D is TRBD1 or TRBD2 (5 bases each). This CDR3 is built from 13 residues. V lost 5 bases and J 6 bases, leaving 12 bases between the germline ends. Per the germline V gene, CDR1 is MNHEY and CDR2 is SMNVEV (reference sequence). DNA of the CDR3: TGTGCCAGCAGTGGGGACCGCAGGGATACGCAGTATTTT. Translation gives CASSGDRRDTQYF.

The chain is built from TRBV29-1 and TRBJ1-2; D remains ambiguous. The CDR3 is 10 amino acids. The germline gives CDR1 SQVTM, CDR2 ANQGSEA. The ends were cut back, 2 bases at V and 5 bases at J, with 3 bases in the middle. CDR3 residues: CSVEFYGYTF. As DNA, the CDR3 is TGCAGCGTTGAATTTTATGGCTACACCTTC.